A selection of T cell receptor beta chains follows, all from one sample in a study of cytomegalovirus exposure and HLA in healthy donors. Some clones are missing from TCRdb's copy, which holds only in-frame ones; the method was immunoSEQ multiplex PCR. The data hold some 160,000 clones, with around 80% observed a single time. The sequenced sample was PBMCs. All receptors derive from a man between 40 and 49 years old in good health and CMV-seronegative. Each CDR3 is given with its conserved first and last residue. The D gene is left open where the match is weak. Clone size, where shown, is once, few, many, or a class for clones that have expanded.

abundance: .
d_gene: TRBD2
j_gene: TRBJ2-1
v_gene: TRBV5-1
CDR3nt: TGCGCCAGCAGCTTGACGGCGGGAGCAAACAATGAGCAGTTCTTC
CDR3aa: CASSLTAGANNEQFF

abundance: .
d_gene: .
j_gene: TRBJ2-3
v_gene: TRBV11-3
CDR3nt: TGTGCCAGCAGCTTAGTTGCGAGCGCAGATACGCAGTATTTT
CDR3aa: CASSLVASADTQYF

abundance: .
d_gene: TRBD1
j_gene: TRBJ2-5
v_gene: TRBV18
CDR3nt: TGTGCCAGCTCACGAGGGACAGGGACGGAGGAGACCCAGTACTTC
CDR3aa: CASSRGTGTEETQYF

abundance: .
d_gene: .
j_gene: TRBJ1-2
v_gene: TRBV7-9
CDR3nt: TGTGCCAGCAGCTTTGGACAGAAGGGGGGCTACACCTTC
CDR3aa: CASSFGQKGGYTF

abundance: few
d_gene: .
j_gene: TRBJ2-5
v_gene: TRBV7-9
CDR3nt: TGTGCCAGCAGCCAGATTAGCGGAAAGATCCAAGAGACCCAGTACTTC
CDR3aa: CASSQISGKIQETQYF

abundance: .
d_gene: .
j_gene: TRBJ2-1
v_gene: TRBV29-1
CDR3nt: TGCAGCGCTGAGGTCGCTACCAATGAGCAGTTCTTC
CDR3aa: CSAEVATNEQFF

abundance: .
d_gene: .
j_gene: TRBJ1-1
v_gene: TRBV7-9
CDR3nt: TGTGCCAGCAGCTTAACTGGGGCCGTCACTGAAGCTTTCTTT
CDR3aa: CASSLTGAVTEAFF

abundance: .
d_gene: TRBD2
j_gene: TRBJ2-5
v_gene: TRBV12-5
CDR3nt: TGTGCTAGTGGTACTGCGGGGGGGCCAGAGACCCAGTACTTC
CDR3aa: CASGTAGGPETQYF

abundance: .
d_gene: TRBD1
j_gene: TRBJ2-7
v_gene: TRBV7-9
CDR3nt: TGTGCCAGCAGCTCCCCGGGGACAGGGATTTGGGAGCAGTACTTC
CDR3aa: CASSSPGTGIWEQYF

abundance: .
d_gene: .
j_gene: TRBJ1-1
v_gene: TRBV19
CDR3nt: TGTGCCAGTAGTCGGGGGGATTACACTGAAGCTTTCTTT
CDR3aa: CASSRGDYTEAFF

abundance: .
d_gene: .
j_gene: TRBJ1-2
v_gene: TRBV7-6
CDR3nt: TGTGCCAGCAGCTCTCAGGCAGGGTCCTATGGCTACACCTTC
CDR3aa: CASSSQAGSYGYTF

abundance: .
d_gene: TRBD1
j_gene: TRBJ1-4
v_gene: TRBV9
CDR3nt: TGTGCCAGCAGCCCATCGACAGGGGCGGATGAAAAACTGTTTTTT
CDR3aa: CASSPSTGADEKLFF

abundance: .
d_gene: TRBD1
j_gene: TRBJ2-7
v_gene: TRBV5-1
CDR3nt: TGCGCCAGCAGCTCGGGACAGGGATCCTACGAGCAGTACTTC
CDR3aa: CASSSGQGSYEQYF

abundance: .
d_gene: .
j_gene: TRBJ2-1
v_gene: TRBV30
CDR3nt: TGTGCCTGGAGTAGGGGGTACTCCTACAATGAGCAGTTCTTC
CDR3aa: CAWSRGYSYNEQFF

abundance: .
d_gene: .
j_gene: TRBJ1-1
v_gene: TRBV5-8
CDR3nt: TGTGCCAGCAGCTTGGCGGGGGTGTTTCGGAACACTGAAGCTTTCTTT
CDR3aa: CASSLAGVFRNTEAFF

abundance: once
d_gene: .
j_gene: TRBJ1-5
v_gene: TRBV7-2
CDR3nt: TGTGCGAGCCAGGAACGCAATCAGCCCCAGCATTTT
CDR3aa: CASQERNQPQHF

abundance: .
d_gene: TRBD1
j_gene: TRBJ2-7
v_gene: TRBV11-2
CDR3nt: TGTGCCAGCAGCCCCGACAGGGGTTCCCACGAGCAGTACTTC
CDR3aa: CASSPDRGSHEQYF

abundance: .
d_gene: TRBD2
j_gene: TRBJ2-1
v_gene: TRBV6-6
CDR3nt: TGTGCCAGCAGCCCTAGCGGGGGCAAGAAAAATGAGCAGTTCTTC
CDR3aa: CASSPSGGKKNEQFF

abundance: .
d_gene: TRBD2
j_gene: TRBJ2-3
v_gene: TRBV4-3
CDR3nt: TGCGCCAGCAGCCAAGAGGTCTGGGCGGGAGGATTTTTGGGCACGCAGTATTTT
CDR3aa: CASSQEVWAGGFLGTQYF

abundance: .
d_gene: TRBD1
j_gene: TRBJ2-3
v_gene: TRBV27
CDR3nt: TGTGCCAGCAGTAAGAATCCCAGGGGGACAGATACGCAGTATTTT
CDR3aa: CASSKNPRGTDTQYF

abundance: .
d_gene: .
j_gene: TRBJ2-2
v_gene: TRBV6-5
CDR3nt: TGTGCCAGCAGTTACCCGTCGGGGAACGGGGAGCTGTTTTTT
CDR3aa: CASSYPSGNGELFF